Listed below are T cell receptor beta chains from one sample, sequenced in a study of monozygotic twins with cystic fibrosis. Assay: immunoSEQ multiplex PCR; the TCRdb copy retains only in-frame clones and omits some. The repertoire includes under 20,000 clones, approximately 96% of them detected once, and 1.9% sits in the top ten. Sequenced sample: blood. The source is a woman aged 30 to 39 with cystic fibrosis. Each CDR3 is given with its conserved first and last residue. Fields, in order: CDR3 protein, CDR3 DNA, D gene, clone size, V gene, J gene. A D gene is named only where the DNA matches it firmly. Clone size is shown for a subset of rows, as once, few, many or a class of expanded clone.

CASSSGTHSGANVLTF	TGTGCCAGTAGTAGTGGGACACACTCTGGGGCCAACGTCCTGACTTTC	.	.	TRBV19	TRBJ2-6
CASSLRRTGEETQYF	TGTGCTAGCAGCTTACGGCGGACAGGGGAGGAGACCCAGTACTTC	TRBD1	.	TRBV7-7	TRBJ2-5
CASSLRGGPLETQYF	TGTGCCAGCAGCTTGAGGGGAGGGCCTTTAGAGACCCAGTACTTC	TRBD2	.	TRBV5-8	TRBJ2-5
CATSRGQGAGEQYF	TGTGCCACCAGCAGGGGACAGGGGGCGGGTGAGCAGTACTTC	TRBD1	.	TRBV15	TRBJ2-7
CAVGSRHSNYGYTF	TGTGCCGTTGGATCTAGACATTCTAACTATGGCTACACCTTC	.	once	TRBV7-9	TRBJ1-2
CASSLTTGVLNTEAFF	TGTGCCAGCAGCTTAACAACAGGGGTGTTGAACACTGAAGCTTTCTTT	TRBD1	.	TRBV11-2	TRBJ1-1
CASSPPLTGPTDTQYF	TGTGCCAGCAGCCCCCCCTTGACGGGGCCCACAGATACGCAGTATTTT	.	.	TRBV7-9	TRBJ2-3
CASSLSVGQYF	TGTGCCAGCAGCTTGTCTGTCGGGCAGTACTTC	.	.	TRBV5-8	TRBJ2-7
CASSHVTQRNTEAFF	TGCGCCAGCAGCCACGTAACACAGAGGAACACTGAAGCTTTCTTT	.	.	TRBV4-1	TRBJ1-1
CSVYSRDFSYEQYF	TGCAGCGTTTATTCAAGGGACTTCTCCTACGAGCAGTACTTC	.	.	TRBV29-1	TRBJ2-7
CASSREGYEQYF	TGCGCCAGCAGCCGGGAAGGCTACGAGCAGTACTTC	.	once	TRBV5-1	TRBJ2-7
CASSYQETQYF	TGTGCCAGCAGTTATCAAGAGACCCAGTACTTC	.	.	TRBV6-5	TRBJ2-5
CASSRLAFYEQYF	TGTGCCAGCAGCCGACTCGCATTCTACGAGCAGTACTTC	.	.	TRBV6-6	TRBJ2-7
CASSELAGGPNIQYF	TGTGCCAGCAGTGAGCTAGCGGGGGGCCCAAACATTCAGTACTTC	TRBD2	few	TRBV6-1	TRBJ2-4
CASKVGTRGDEAFF	TGTGCCAGTAAGGTCGGAACCCGAGGGGATGAAGCTTTCTTT	.	.	TRBV19	TRBJ1-1